These 18 T cell receptor beta chains came from one sample sequenced in a study of blood T cell repertoires in COVID-19. The data were produced by immunoSEQ multiplex PCR, yet TCRdb's version contains in-frame clones alone and is incomplete. The sample lists 65,000 or so clones; 86% were seen once. The source material was peripheral blood. These receptors were obtained from a man aged 45-60 years with active COVID-19.

The CDR3: CASSLGLPVSEGNQPQHF. Written as DNA, the CDR3 is TGTGCCAGCAGCTTGGGACTCCCAGTGTCTGAGGGCAATCAGCCCCAGCATTTT. J is TRBJ1-5 and V is TRBV5-6; no firm D call. Looked up from germline, CDR1 is SGHDT and CDR2 is YYEEEE. Trimming shortened V by 0 bases and J by 2 bases, and 18 bases separated the two germline ends. The CDR3 length is 18 residues.

CDR3 protein: CASSYSGTSGGSKNIQYF. CDR3 coding DNA: TGTGCCAGTAGTTACTCTGGGACTAGCGGGGGGTCCAAAAACATTCAGTACTTC. The chain is built from TRBV19 and TRBJ2-4, with TRBD2 identical over 15 bases. CDR3 length: 18 residues. With 5 bases clipped from V and 2 bases from J, the junction kept 7 bases outside the gene matches. Per germline, CDR1 LNHDA and CDR2 SQIVND (reference sequence).

This chain links TRBV28 with TRBJ2-2, with a possible D match to TRBD1 (8 bases). Germline values: CDR1 MDHEN, CDR2 SYDVKM. CDR3 length: 15 amino acids. The ends were cut back, 11 bases at V and 5 bases at J, with 21 bases in the middle. The CDR3: CASGGQGRRTGELFF. Written as DNA, the CDR3 is TGTGCCTCGGGAGGACAGGGTCGTAGGACCGGGGAGCTGTTTTTT.

The CDR3 region has the DNA TGTGCCAGCTGGAGGGGAGCCCACGGGGCAGATACGCAGTATTTT. Its protein is CASWRGAHGADTQYF. This chain joins TRBV6-5 and TRBJ2-3; D perhaps matches TRBD2 (6 bases). The CDR3 extends over 15 amino acids. Trimming took 8 bases from V and 4 from J, leaving 19 bases between them. CDR1 and CDR2 from the germline V gene are MNHEY and SVGAGI.

The rearrangement uses TRBV6-6 and TRBJ2-2, with 9 bases fitting TRBD2. Germline lookup yields CDR1 MNHNY and CDR2 SVGAGI (reference sequence). The trim removed 7 bases at V and 2 bases at J, leaving 8 bases unmatched. There are 16 residues in the CDR3. The CDR3 sequence is CASNQASGINTGELFF. Written as DNA, the CDR3 is TGTGCCAGCAACCAAGCTAGCGGGATAAACACCGGGGAGCTGTTTTTT.

The chain recombines TRBV28 with TRBJ2-5, with 14 bases matching TRBD2. Trimming at V came to 5 bases and at J to 5 bases, leaving 13 bases not matched to a gene. This CDR3 contains 18 residues. CDR1 is MDHEN, CDR2 SYDVKM, per germline. CDR3 DNA sequence: TGTGCCAGCAGTCTGGGACTAGCGGGAGACGAAAGGTGGGAGACCCAGTACTTC. Protein sequence: CASSLGLAGDERWETQYF.

This sequence joins TRBV2 and TRBJ2-2; TRBD2 matches at 13 bases. The junction had 12 bases not matched to a gene; V was cut back by 10 bases and J by 4 bases. The CDR3 has 17 residues. CDR1 is SNHLY, CDR2 FYNNEI, per germline. CDR3 in amino acids: CATLPGTSGAFTGELFF. The CDR3 DNA is TGTGCCACCTTACCCGGGACTAGCGGGGCCTTCACCGGGGAGCTGTTTTTT.

V usage is TRBV12-3 or TRBV12-4 and J usage is TRBJ1-1; D ambiguous. This CDR3 is 13 amino acids long. The V end was cut by 1 base, the J end by 1 base, with 4 bases between. CDR3 in DNA: TGTGCCAGCAGTTTAGGCAGGAACACTGAAGCTTTCTTT. It codes for CASSLGRNTEAFF.

This sequence joins TRBV5-1 and TRBJ2-7; weak D call: TRBD1 (6 bases). The V and J ends lost 0 bases and 9 bases respectively, with 13 bases between them. The germline V gene has CDR1 SGHRS and CDR2 YFSETQ. The CDR3 totals 13 residues. Written as DNA, the CDR3 is TGCGCCAGCAGCTTGGTGGCAGGGGTAGGGCAGTACTTC. Translated, it gives CASSLVAGVGQYF.

As DNA, the CDR3 is TGTGCCAGCAGCCAAGTGGGGGGTCCGGGTGGGACCCAGTACTTC. This gives the protein CASSQVGGPGGTQYF. This chain links TRBV3-1 (or the pseudogene TRBV3-2) with TRBJ2-5; maybe TRBD2 (6 bases). V was cut by 1 base and J by 7 bases, with 16 bases left in between. CDR1 is LGHDT and CDR2 is YNNKEL in the germline V gene (reference sequence). This CDR3 is 15 amino acids long.

The chain carries TRBV3-1 (or the pseudogene TRBV3-2) and TRBJ1-4; TRBD1 agrees at 9 bases. This CDR3 comprises 17 residues. Germline lookup yields CDR1 LGHDT and CDR2 YNNKEL (reference sequence). Trimming removed 4 bases from V and 2 bases from J; junction bases left unmatched: 8. CDR3 nucleotides: TGTGCCAGCAGCCCCCAGGGACAGGGTACGACTAATGAAAAACTGTTTTTT. Translation gives CASSPQGQGTTNEKLFF.

The chain recombines TRBV12-5 with TRBJ2-1; 10 bases align to TRBD2. With V trimmed by 2 bases and J by 7 bases, 8 bases remained unmatched. The V gene's germline CDR1 is LGHNT and CDR2 FRNRAP. The CDR3 length is 16 residues. The CDR3: CASGLILAGVPNEQFF. The CDR3 DNA follows: TGTGCTAGTGGTTTGATTCTAGCGGGAGTTCCAAATGAGCAGTTCTTC.

This rearrangement joins TRBV10-3 to TRBJ2-5; 11 bases align to TRBD2. The CDR3 spans 18 residues. Germline V gene lookup returns CDR1 ENHRY and CDR2 SYGVKD. Trimming at V came to 0 bases and at J to 1 base, leaving 7 bases not matched to a gene. The CDR3 protein is CAISESGSGRALQETQYF. The DNA for the CDR3 is TGTGCCATCAGTGAGTCGGGTAGCGGGAGGGCCCTCCAAGAGACCCAGTACTTC.

The rearrangement joins TRBV5-5 to TRBJ2-5; 12 bases agree with TRBD2. The CDR3 runs to 15 residues. V lost 6 bases to trimming and J lost 6 bases; unmatched junction nucleotides: 9. The germline gives CDR1 SGHKS, CDR2 YYEKEE (reference sequence). The CDR3 nucleotides are TGTGCCAGCACCAATCTAGCGGGGGGGCCCCAGACCCAGTACTTC. This codes for CASTNLAGGPQTQYF.

V gene TRBV21-1 combines with J gene TRBJ1-2; the D call TRBD1 from the table was never checked on the DNA. TRBV21-1 is designated a pseudogene. This CDR3 is built from 14 residues. The CDR3 protein is CASSKDGRSYGYTF. The CDR3 coding sequence is TGTGCCAGCAGCAAAGATGGCAGGTCCTATGGCTACACCTTC.

The V gene is TRBV5-5, the J gene TRBJ2-5, with D perhaps matching TRBD1 (6 bases). The V gene lost 0 bases and the J gene lost 0 bases, with 12 bases spanning the gap. Germline lookup yields CDR1 SGHKS and CDR2 YYEKEE (reference sequence). CDR3 size: 16 residues. The CDR3 sequence is CASSLGRQAYQETQYF. Written as DNA, the CDR3 is TGTGCCAGCAGCTTGGGGCGACAGGCTTACCAAGAGACCCAGTACTTC.

This clone has just a few counts. The chain employs TRBV9 and TRBJ2-3; possibly TRBD2 for D (6 bases). V was cut by 3 bases and J by 6 bases, with 14 bases left in between. This CDR3 is 14 amino acids long. Germline assignment: CDR1 SGDLS and CDR2 YYNGEE. This CDR3 is CASSALGLPDTQYF. The CDR3 bases are TGTGCCAGCAGCGCCTTGGGACTCCCCGATACGCAGTATTTT. The entire variable domain, with the rest obtained from reference TRBV9 and TRBJ2-3, is as follows: DSGVTQTPKHLITATGQRVTLRCSPRSGDLSVYWYQQSLDQGLQFLIQYYNGEERAKGNILERFSAQQFPDLHSELNLSSLELGDSALYFCASSALGLPDTQYFGPGTRLTVL.

The chain employs TRBV11-2 and TRBJ2-1, with 7 positions matching TRBD1. The CDR3 covers 15 residues. In germline, CDR1 is SGHAT, CDR2 FQNNGV. J gave up 10 bases and V 5 bases, and 14 bases lay outside the gene matches. CDR3 DNA sequence: TGTGCCAGCAGCCTCAGGGGACAGAACCTTGACGAGCAGTTCTTC. This codes for CASSLRGQNLDEQFF.